Ten or more counts support the clone carrying this TCR beta chain. No antigen is known for it. This sample is part of a study of T-cell reconstitution after alpha-beta-depleted transplantation in children. Study results and caveats: Approximately two months post-transplant, alpha-beta T cells reportedly originated from several hundred expanded graft clones. For some patients, TCRbeta diversity was high at day 60 because of recipient T cells and thymic progenitors that survived. The main origin of T-cell counts and diversity one year after transplant was newly produced T cells.

Unique molecular identifiers featured in how the TCRbeta library was prepared. TCRdb reprocessed the PCR reads with MiXCR, giving one entry per CDR3 protein. Among some 600,000 distinct CDR3 sequences listed, 13% were seen once. Germline CDR1 and CDR2: SQVTM and ANQGSEA. Germline trimming cut 2 bases from V and 7 bases from J; bases unmatched to any gene: 13. This CDR3 contains 17 residues. This sequence was found in a male patient younger than 18 who had a stem cell transplant for acute myeloid leukemia, so the T cells may come from the graft donor. The chain links TRBV29-1 to TRBJ2-7, with 14 nucleotides matching TRBD2. The sequenced sample was PBMCs, mostly from graft donor cells, obtained 360 days after TCRalphabeta/CD19-depleted stem cell transplant. Here the CDR3 reads CSVERLAGGPRRAEQYF. CDR3 bases: TGCAGCGTTGAACGACTAGCGGGAGGGCCCCGCAGAGCGGAGCAGTACTTC.